The 2 T cell receptor beta chains given below trace back to one sample, sequenced in a study of cytomegalovirus exposure and HLA in healthy donors. PCR involved 60 Vbeta and 13 Jbeta primers. The table came from immunoSEQ multiplex PCR; TCRdb's copy has only in-frame clones and leaves some out. This sample contains under 150,000 clones. The material sequenced was PBMCs. These receptors originate from a woman in her sixties in good health and CMV-seronegative.

The genes are TRBV2 and TRBJ1-2, with TRBD1 matching 7 bases. The CDR3 covers 12 residues. The ends lost 4 bases at V and 7 bases at J; junction bases unmatched: 3. From germline, CDR1 is SNHLY and CDR2 FYNNEI. CDR3 sequence reads: CASSGTGVGYTF. Written as DNA, the CDR3 is TGTGCCAGCAGTGGAACAGGGGTTGGCTACACCTTC.

The CDR3 protein is CAIRGGAGGNEQFF. Written as DNA, the CDR3 is TGTGCCATCAGGGGGGGGGCTGGGGGCAATGAGCAGTTCTTC. The chain links TRBV10-3 to TRBJ2-1; D might be TRBD2 (7 bases). CDR3 length: 14 residues. CDR1 and CDR2 (germline): ENHRY, SYGVKD. V was trimmed by 6 bases and J by 6 bases, leaving 15 bases between them.